These T cell receptor beta chains were read from a single sample in a study of neurological immune-mediated disorders. TCRdb re-analysed the 5' RACE reads in MiXCR, keeping a single row per CDR3 protein. Here the sample spans about 66,000 distinct CDR3 sequences, about 4% being singletons. Material: PBMCs. The origin of the receptors is a man aged 25-45 years with multiple sclerosis. CDR3s include the opening cysteine and the closing phenylalanine or tryptophan. The D gene is left open where the match is weak. For some rows the clone size is stated as once, few or many, or as a class when expanded; others skip it.

-	TRBV9	few	TRBJ2-3	TGTGTCAGCAGCGCCAGCGGGCTCCCCACAGATACGCAGTATTTT	CVSSASGLPTDTQYF
-	TRBV25-1	many	TRBJ1-2	TGTGCCAGCAGTGAACACTTCTCACCCTATGGCTACACCTTC	CASSEHFSPYGYTF
TRBD1	TRBV5-1	many	TRBJ2-7	TGCGCCAGCAGCCCGACAGGGGTGAGCTCCTACGAGCAGTACTTC	CASSPTGVSSYEQYF
TRBD1	TRBV5-6	few	TRBJ2-5	TGTGCCAGCAGCTCCCAAGGTACAGGGGGAGAGACCCAGTACTTC	CASSSQGTGGETQYF
-	TRBV6-5	many	TRBJ1-2	TGTGCCAGCACCCCGCCGGGCAGGGAGGGCTACACCTTC	CASTPPGREGYTF
-	TRBV3-1	many	TRBJ1-1	TGTGCCAGCAGCCAGACTTATTTTGACACTGAAGCTTTCTTT	CASSQTYFDTEAFF
TRBD2	TRBV20-1	many	TRBJ2-1	TGCAGTGCCACGACTAGCGGGGGGCCCTATAACGAGCAGTTCTTC	CSATTSGGPYNEQFF
TRBD1	TRBV20-1	few	TRBJ1-5	TGCAGTGCTAGACGGGACAGGTACAATCAGCCCCAGAATTTT	CSARRDRYNQPQNF
TRBD2	TRBV7-2	many	TRBJ2-7	TGTGCCAGCAGCCCGCAAGGGAGGGGGCAGTACTTC	CASSPQGRGQYF
TRBD2	TRBV3-1	many	TRBJ2-7	TGTGCCAGCAGCCTCCCGGGACTAGCGGGGGGACCGCCGTTCTACGAGCAGTACTTC	CASSLPGLAGGPPFYEQYF
-	TRBV20-1	many	TRBJ2-7	TGCAGTGCTAGGTACCCCGGGACAAGCTACGAGCAGTACTTC	CSARYPGTSYEQYF
TRBD1	TRBV5-1	-	TRBJ2-3	TGCGCCAGCAGCTTGGAGGGGGCCGGTGCAGATACGCAGTATTTT	CASSLEGAGADTQYF
TRBD1	TRBV4-1	-	TRBJ1-2	TGCGCCAGCAGCCAAGTAAGGACAGGGGGAAACGATGGCTACACCTTC	CASSQVRTGGNDGYTF
-	TRBV3-1	many	TRBJ1-1	TGTGCCAGCATGGGGAGGTTAAACACTGAAGCTTTCTTT	CASMGRLNTEAFF
TRBD1	TRBV20-1	many	TRBJ1-1	TGCAGTGCTAGAGATCGAGTTACCGGGACAGGCGTCTTTGAAGCTTTCTTT	CSARDRVTGTGVFEAFF
-	TRBV12-3/TRBV12-4	many	TRBJ1-2	TGTGCCAGCAGCCTCCTTGAAAGCTACACCTTC	CASSLLESYTF
-	TRBV5-1	many	TRBJ2-3	TGCGCCAGCAGCTTGGAGCTTCTAGCCGGAGATACGCAGTATTTT	CASSLELLAGDTQYF
TRBD2	TRBV20-1	many	TRBJ2-7	TGCAGTGCTAGGCGGGGGAGTCCCTACGAGCAGTACTTC	CSARRGSPYEQYF
TRBD1	TRBV10-3	-	TRBJ2-3	TGTGCCATCAGTTTCACAGGGGGCAGGGGCACAGATACGCAGTATTTT	CAISFTGGRGTDTQYF
-	TRBV7-2	many	TRBJ2-2	TGTGCCAGCAGCAGGGCGGGGCTTAGCACCGGGGAGCTGTTTTTT	CASSRAGLSTGELFF
-	TRBV5-1	many	TRBJ2-3	TGCGCCAGCAGCCAGGTCGGGGACCCCACAGATACGCAGTATTTT	CASSQVGDPTDTQYF
-	TRBV5-5	many	TRBJ2-2	TGTGCCAGCAGCTTGGGGGGGAGCATTGGGGCCGGGGAGCTGTTTTTT	CASSLGGSIGAGELFF
TRBD2	TRBV5-1	many	TRBJ2-7	TGCGCCAGCAGCAAGGGACTAGCGGGGGGGCGCGAGCAGTACTTC	CASSKGLAGGREQYF
TRBD1	TRBV6-5	many	TRBJ2-2	TGTGCCACCCTGAGATCGGACAGGGCCACCGGGGAGCTGTTTTTT	CATLRSDRATGELFF
-	TRBV7-2	many	TRBJ1-2	TGTGCCAGCAGCACGGGACAAAACTATGGCTACACCTTC	CASSTGQNYGYTF
-	TRBV20-1	-	TRBJ2-1	TGCAGTGCTAACGGACAAGTTACTTACAATGAGCAGTTCTTC	CSANGQVTYNEQFF
TRBD1	TRBV3-1	many	TRBJ2-2	TGTGCCAGCAGCCATAGACCTGGACAGGGGAGGAACACCGGGGAGCTGTTTTTT	CASSHRPGQGRNTGELFF
TRBD1	TRBV5-1	many	TRBJ2-7	TGCGCCAGCAGCTGGGGGACAGGCCCCTCCTACGAGCAGTACTTC	CASSWGTGPSYEQYF
-	TRBV5-1	many	TRBJ1-2	TGCGCCAGCAGCTTGGATCAGGGGCGCGTCTATGGCTACACCTTC	CASSLDQGRVYGYTF
TRBD1	TRBV5-6	few	TRBJ1-2	TGTGCCAGCAGACCGGGACAGGGGGCCTTCTTTAACTATGGCTACACCTTC	CASRPGQGAFFNYGYTF
-	TRBV24-1	many	TRBJ1-1	TGTGCCACCAGTGCAGGGCTGAACACTGAAGCTTTCTTT	CATSAGLNTEAFF
TRBD1	TRBV9	many	TRBJ2-7	TGTGCCAGCAGCGGGGGGACAGGAGGGCAGTACTTC	CASSGGTGGQYF
-	TRBV12-3/TRBV12-4	many	TRBJ1-1	TGTGCCAGCAGTTTAGACAGGGAAGCTTTCTTT	CASSLDREAFF
TRBD1	TRBV18	many	TRBJ2-7	TGTGCCAGCTCACCGGGGACAGGGGGTTACTACGAGCAGTACTTC	CASSPGTGGYYEQYF
-	TRBV7-2	many	TRBJ2-7	TGTGCCAGCAGCCCCCGCTCGGGGGCCTACGAGCAGTACTTC	CASSPRSGAYEQYF
-	TRBV5-1	many	TRBJ2-2	TGCGCCAGCAGCGATGGACACGCGGGATCCGGGGAGCTGTTTTTT	CASSDGHAGSGELFF
-	TRBV20-1	many	TRBJ2-1	TGCAGTGCTAGGTTCAACAATGAGCAGTTCTTC	CSARFNNEQFF
-	TRBV12-3/TRBV12-4	many	TRBJ1-2	TGTGCCAGCAGTTTAAGAACAGTTCTTTATGGCTACACCTTC	CASSLRTVLYGYTF